The 26 T cell receptor beta chains in this list originate from one sample, sequenced in a study of T cell repertoires in cytomegalovirus infection (dated by TCRdb to between 2018 and 2021). The treatment or condition label corresponds to: in vitro stimulation with specific CMV peptide epitopes to enrich CMV-specific T cells. The instrument given in TCRdb is Illumina HiSeq 1500. TCRdb's own reprocessing of the public reads used fastp at Q25 and MiXCR and kept productive beta chains. Rows merge per CDR3 protein into single entries with the most common DNA and genes. A total of roughly 110,000 distinct CDR3 sequences appear in this sample, 30% to 35% of them only once. The ten largest clones add up to more than 35% of the sample. No antigen has been identified for these receptors. The sample was CD8+ T cells from cultured PBMCs, taken from culture after CMV antigen stimulation. The receptors were gathered from a human donor in good health (CMV status not recorded). Some clones in this sample may be carry-over from other donors' samples.

The rearrangement uses TRBV7-6 and TRBJ1-1; tentatively, D is TRBD1 (5 bases). This CDR3 is built from 17 residues. The V end lost 0 bases, the J end lost 0 bases, and 14 bases lay between the germline ends. Per germline, CDR1 SGHVS and CDR2 FNYEAQ. The CDR3 coding sequence is TGTGCCAGCAGCTTAGCCACGGCGCCAGGGATGAACACTGAAGCTTTCTTT. It is translated as CASSLATAPGMNTEAFF.

In its sample, this clonotype was seen many times. The chain carries TRBV6-2 or TRBV6-3 and TRBJ2-1; 7 positions agree with TRBD2. The ends lost 2 bases at V and 9 bases at J; junction bases unmatched: 16. The CDR3 has 17 residues. Germline CDR1 and CDR2: MNHEY and SVGEGT. The CDR3 here is CASSYPVGGGGSFEQFF. DNA for the CDR3: TGTGCCAGCAGTTACCCCGTTGGGGGGGGGGGTTCATTTGAGCAGTTCTTC.

The V and J genes are TRBV5-1 and TRBJ1-2, with D possibly TRBD1 on 5 matching bases. This CDR3 region has 18 residues. Germline CDR1 and CDR2: SGHRS and YFSETQ. The ends were cut back, 1 base at V and 4 bases at J, with 23 bases in the middle. Written as DNA, the CDR3 is TGCGCCAGCAGCTTGTTGGGGTCGGGAAGCACAGGCGGCTATGGCTACACCTTC. Its protein product is CASSLLGSGSTGGYGYTF.

This rearrangement joins TRBV11-1 to TRBJ2-5, with TRBD1 matching 9 bases. V gave up 6 bases and J gave up 4 bases; unmatched junction bases: 9. The germline CDR1 and CDR2 sequences are SGHAT and FQDESV (reference sequence). The CDR3 runs to 15 residues. CDR3 sequence: CASRAGTGYSETQYF. The DNA of the CDR3 is TGTGCCAGCAGAGCCGGGACAGGGTATTCAGAGACCCAGTACTTC. Supplemented by reference TRBV11-1 and TRBJ2-5, the full variable domain reads EAEVAQSPRYKITEKSQAVAFWCDPISGHATLYWYRQILGQGPELLVQFQDESVVDDSQLPKDRFSAERLKGVDSTLKIQPAELGDSAMYLCASRAGTGYSETQYFGPGTRLLVL.

V gene TRBV27 combines with J gene TRBJ2-7; D call uncertain. This CDR3 region has 13 residues. CDR1 MNHEY and CDR2 SMNVEV come from the germline V gene (reference sequence). Trimming left V 5 bases short and J 2 bases short, with 10 bases between. The CDR3 here is CASSPSSPYEQYF. Here the CDR3 DNA reads TGTGCCAGCAGTCCCTCGAGTCCCTACGAGCAGTACTTC.

The gene calls are TRBV2 and TRBJ1-5, with D perhaps matching TRBD1 (6 bases). V was trimmed by 4 bases and J by 3 bases, leaving 13 bases between them. The CDR3 runs to 15 residues. Germline V CDR1 and CDR2: SNHLY, FYNNEI. The CDR3 nucleotides read TGTGCCAGCAGTGGGGATCGACAGGTCAATCAGCCCCAGCATTTT. This sequence encodes CASSGDRQVNQPQHF. The complete variable domain, with remaining parts taken from reference TRBV2 and TRBJ1-5, reads EPEVTQTPSHQVTQMGQEVILRCVPISNHLYFYWYRQILGQKVEFLVSFYNNEISEKSEIFDDQFSVERPDGSNFTLKIRSTKLEDSAMYFCASSGDRQVNQPQHFGDGTRLSIL.

This clonotype occurred many times. This rearrangement joins TRBV2 to TRBJ1-2, with 9 bases fitting TRBD1. The germline V gene has CDR1 SNHLY and CDR2 FYNNEI. The CDR3 runs 17 residues. J was trimmed by 4 bases and V by 7 bases; bases with no gene match: 16. The CDR3 spells CASTSGQGSWRGYGYTF. In DNA form, the CDR3 reads TGTGCCAGCACCTCGGGACAGGGTTCATGGAGAGGCTATGGCTACACCTTC. The full variable domain, with the rest looked up from reference TRBV2 and TRBJ1-2, is EPEVTQTPSHQVTQMGQEVILRCVPISNHLYFYWYRQILGQKVEFLVSFYNNEISEKSEIFDDQFSVERPDGSNFTLKIRSTKLEDSAMYFCASTSGQGSWRGYGYTFGSGTRLTVV.

This clonotype was seen at least ten times. The gene calls are TRBV10-3 and TRBJ1-3; D gene unclear. The CDR3 contains 13 residues. From germline, CDR1 is ENHRY and CDR2 SYGVKD. V shed 6 bases and J shed 0 bases, with 6 bases lying between them. The CDR3 DNA reads TGTGCCATCAGAGAGGCCTCTGGAAACACCATATATTTT. Protein: CAIREASGNTIYF.

This clonotype has just a few counts. The chain has TRBV4-1 and TRBJ2-3, with D unclear. Germline assignment: CDR1 MGHRA and CDR2 YSYEKL. The CDR3 spans 11 residues. The V end lost 1 base, the J end lost 4 bases, and 0 bases lay between the germline ends. CDR3 residues: CASSQADTQYF. DNA for the CDR3: TGCGCCAGCAGCCAAGCAGATACGCAGTATTTT.

In its sample, this clonotype was seen a few times. This sequence joins TRBV9 and TRBJ2-5; no reliable D call. Deletions cut 0 bases from V and 5 bases from J, with 8 bases between. This CDR3 contains 13 residues. Germline CDR1 and CDR2: SGDLS and YYNGEE. The chain's CDR3 is CASSVGEVETQYF. In DNA, the CDR3 is TGTGCCAGCAGCGTAGGCGAGGTGGAGACCCAGTACTTC. The variable domain in full, with the rest retrieved from reference TRBV9 and TRBJ2-5, is DSGVTQTPKHLITATGQRVTLRCSPRSGDLSVYWYQQSLDQGLQFLIQYYNGEERAKGNILERFSAQQFPDLHSELNLSSLELGDSALYFCASSVGEVETQYFGPGTRLLVL.

This clonotype was counted between two and nine times. This chain joins TRBV28 and TRBJ2-3; 8 bases match TRBD1. Germline V gene sequence: CDR1 MDHEN, CDR2 SYDVKM. The V and J ends lost 5 bases and 1 base, in that order; junction bases with no gene match: 5. CDR3 length equals 15 residues. The CDR3 sequence: CASSNQGAGTDTQYF. The CDR3 DNA reads as TGTGCCAGCAGTAATCAGGGGGCAGGCACAGATACGCAGTATTTT. Variable domain in full (rest from reference TRBV28 and TRBJ2-3): DVKVTQSSRYLVKRTGEKVFLECVQDMDHENMFWYRQDPGLGLRLIYFSYDVKMKEKGDIPEGYSVSREKKERFSLILESASTNQTSMYLCASSNQGAGTDTQYFGPGTRLTVL.

The rearrangement links TRBV19 to TRBJ2-2; D is uncertain. The ends were cut back, 2 bases at V and 4 bases at J, with 14 bases in the middle. This CDR3 contains 16 residues. Germline-derived CDR1 and CDR2 are LNHDA and SQIVND (reference sequence). The CDR3 DNA follows: TGTGCCAGTAGTATAATTAAGGCGGATCTCACCGGGGAGCTGTTTTTT. Its translation is CASSIIKADLTGELFF.

The chain has TRBV7-9 and TRBJ1-2; the D gene is possibly TRBD1 (5 bases). This CDR3 has 12 amino acids. Germline V gives CDR1 SEHNR, CDR2 FQNEAQ (reference sequence). V was trimmed by 5 bases and J by 8 bases, leaving 12 bases between them. The CDR3 DNA sequence: TGTGCCAGCAGCGGACGGACACCCGGCTACACCTTC. As protein: CASSGRTPGYTF. Drawing the rest from reference TRBV7-9 and TRBJ1-2, the complete variable domain is DTGVSQNPRHKITKRGQNVTFRCDPISEHNRLYWYRQTLGQGPEFLTYFQNEAQLEKSRLLSDRFSAERPKGSFSTLEIQRTEQGDSAMYLCASSGRTPGYTFGSGTRLTVV.

The chain links TRBV12-3 or TRBV12-4 to TRBJ2-1, with 7 bases lining up with TRBD1. The J segment lost 5 bases and the V segment lost 6 bases, leaving 4 bases of the junction unmatched. The CDR3 has 13 residues. The CDR3 here is CASRIGTDNEQFF. The CDR3 coding sequence is TGTGCCAGCAGGATTGGGACAGACAATGAGCAGTTCTTC.

This chain uses TRBV19 with TRBJ1-1; D possibly corresponds to TRBD1 (5 bases). CDR1 and CDR2 (germline): LNHDA, SQIVND (reference sequence). The CDR3 sequence is 16 residues long. Trimming left V 1 base short and J 5 bases short, with 17 bases between. This CDR3 is CASSIGLKGLRTEAFF. In nucleotides, the CDR3 is TGTGCCAGTAGTATAGGTCTAAAGGGGCTAAGGACTGAAGCTTTCTTT.

This chain uses TRBV7-2 with TRBJ1-2; TRBD1 agrees at 7 bases. Germline-derived CDR1 and CDR2 are SGHTA and FQGNSA. J was trimmed by 3 bases and V by 5 bases; bases with no gene match: 9. The length of the CDR3 is 15 residues. CDR3 sequence (DNA): TGTGCCAGCAGCCCCCGGAGTGGGACAGACTATGGCTACACCTTC. Protein sequence: CASSPRSGTDYGYTF. Variable domain in full (rest from reference TRBV7-2 and TRBJ1-2): GAGVSQSPSNKVTEKGKDVELRCDPISGHTALYWYRQSLGQGLEFLIYFQGNSAPDKSGLPSDRFSAERTGGSVSTLTIQRTQQEDSAVYLCASSPRSGTDYGYTFGSGTRLTVV.

CDR3 coding DNA: TGTGCCAGCAGTTCTAGCGGGGGGAACACAGATACGCAGTATTTT. Translation: CASSSSGGNTDTQYF. The rearrangement joins TRBV7-3 to TRBJ2-3; 11 bases agree with TRBD2. V was pared by 6 bases and J by 2 bases, with 4 bases of the junction left unmatched. The CDR3 totals 15 residues. Germline CDR1 reads SGHTA; CDR2 reads FQGTGA.

This clonotype was seen more than once but under ten times. V and J are TRBV11-3 and TRBJ2-5; TRBD2 is a possible D gene (5 bases). V lost 3 bases and J lost 3, with 8 bases in between. Germline assignment: CDR1 SGHNT and CDR2 YENEEA. This CDR3 contains 13 residues. The CDR3 protein is CASSLYGEETQYF. DNA of the CDR3: TGTGCCAGCAGCTTGTACGGGGAAGAGACCCAGTACTTC.

Ten or more counts support this clonotype. The V and J genes are TRBV12-5 and TRBJ2-5, with 9 bases identical to TRBD1. Germline loops: CDR1 LGHNT, CDR2 FRNRAP. The CDR3 runs 15 residues. V lost 1 base, J lost 5 bases, and 5 bases stayed unmatched. The DNA of the CDR3 is TGTGCTAGTGGTTTGGGGGACAGGGATGTGGAGACCCAGTACTTC. Translated, it gives CASGLGDRDVETQYF.

This chain uses TRBV12-3 or TRBV12-4 with TRBJ2-5, with D possibly matching TRBD2 (6 bases). This CDR3 region has 15 residues. Trimming removed 2 bases from V and 2 bases from J, with 12 bases in between. The chain's CDR3 is CASSLRGGMQETQYF. CDR3 nucleotide sequence: TGTGCCAGCAGTTTACGTGGGGGGATGCAAGAGACCCAGTACTTC.

The chain's CDR3 is CASSQEGGGQHF. CDR3 bases: TGTGCCAGCAGCCAAGAGGGGGGGGGTCAGCATTTT. The chain joins TRBV3-1 to TRBJ1-5; possible D gene TRBD1, 5 bases. The CDR3 extends over 12 amino acids. The germline V gene encodes CDR1 LGHDT and CDR2 YNNKEL (reference sequence). The V and J ends lost 0 bases and 13 bases respectively, with 10 bases between them.

This clonotype came up many times. The chain links TRBV6-2 or TRBV6-3 to TRBJ1-2, with TRBD1 identical over 8 bases. The germline V gene encodes CDR1 MNHEY and CDR2 SVGEGT. This CDR3 spans 16 amino acids. J was trimmed by 4 bases and V by 2 bases; bases with no gene match: 9. The CDR3 loop is CASSYAGTGTRYGYTF. CDR3 in DNA: TGTGCCAGCAGTTACGCCGGGACAGGAACACGCTATGGCTACACCTTC.

The rearrangement joins TRBV7-3 to TRBJ2-1; tentative D call: TRBD2 (7 bases). V was cut by 5 bases and J by 7 bases, with 18 bases left in between. Looked up from germline, CDR1 is SGHTA and CDR2 is FQGTGA. This CDR3 is 15 amino acids long. The CDR3 DNA sequence: TGTGCCAGCAGCCTCGGGGGGCCGGGCGCGAATGAGCAGTTCTTC. It codes for CASSLGGPGANEQFF.

The chain recombines TRBV10-3 with TRBJ2-1; 8 bases align to TRBD1. Germline V gene data show CDR1 as ENHRY and CDR2 as SYGVKD. The length of the CDR3 is 12 residues. The ends lost 10 bases at V and 9 bases at J; junction bases unmatched: 8. CDR3 bases: TGTGCCACCGAGGACAGGGCCAGTGAGCAGTTCTTC. Protein product: CATEDRASEQFF.

The chain employs TRBV19 and TRBJ2-5; weak D call: TRBD1 (6 bases). CDR3 length: 17 residues. V was shortened by 4 bases and J by 7 bases, with 25 bases between the two germline ends. Germline CDR1 is LNHDA and CDR2 is SQIVND (reference sequence). The CDR3 is CASSNSTQGSTTRTQYF. The CDR3 DNA reads TGTGCCAGTAGTAACAGCACTCAGGGGAGCACGACACGGACCCAGTACTTC.

V is TRBV20-1 and J is TRBJ2-1; TRBD2 is a possible D gene (5 bases). The germline gives CDR1 DFQATT, CDR2 SNEGSKA (reference sequence). The CDR3 sequence is 15 residues long. The germline V and J ends were trimmed by 0 bases and 4 bases, with 13 bases remaining between them. Here the CDR3 DNA reads TGCAGTGCTAGAGATCTCGCACTAGATTACAATGAGCAGTTCTTC. Its protein product is CSARDLALDYNEQFF.